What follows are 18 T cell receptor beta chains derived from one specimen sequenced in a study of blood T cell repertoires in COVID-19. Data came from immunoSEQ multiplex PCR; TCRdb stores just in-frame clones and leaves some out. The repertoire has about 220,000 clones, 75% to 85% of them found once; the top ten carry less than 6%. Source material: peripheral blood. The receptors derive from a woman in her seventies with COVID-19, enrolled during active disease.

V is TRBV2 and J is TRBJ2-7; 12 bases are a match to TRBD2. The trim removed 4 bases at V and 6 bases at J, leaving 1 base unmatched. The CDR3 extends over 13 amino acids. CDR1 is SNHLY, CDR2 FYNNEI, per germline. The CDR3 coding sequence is TGTGCCAGCAGTGCGGGACTAGCGGGCGAGCAGTACTTC. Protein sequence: CASSAGLAGEQYF.

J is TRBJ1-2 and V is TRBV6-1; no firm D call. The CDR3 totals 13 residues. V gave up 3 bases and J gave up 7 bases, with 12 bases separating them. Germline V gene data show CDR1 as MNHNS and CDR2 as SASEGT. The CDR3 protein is CASSESRVGGYTF. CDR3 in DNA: TGTGCCAGCAGTGAGTCTAGAGTAGGTGGCTACACCTTC.

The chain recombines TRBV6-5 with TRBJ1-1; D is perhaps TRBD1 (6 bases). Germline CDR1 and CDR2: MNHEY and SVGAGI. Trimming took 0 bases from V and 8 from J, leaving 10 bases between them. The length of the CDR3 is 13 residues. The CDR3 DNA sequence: TGTGCCAGCAGTTACTCGATAAGGGGGGAAGCTTTCTTT. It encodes CASSYSIRGEAFF.

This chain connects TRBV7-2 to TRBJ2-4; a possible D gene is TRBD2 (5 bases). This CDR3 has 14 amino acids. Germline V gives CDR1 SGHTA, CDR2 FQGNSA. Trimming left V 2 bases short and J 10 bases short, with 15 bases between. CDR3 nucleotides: TGTGCCAGCAGCTTACAACAGCTCGCGGGTATTCAGTACTTC. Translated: CASSLQQLAGIQYF. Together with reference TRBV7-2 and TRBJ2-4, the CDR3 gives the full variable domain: GAGVSQSPSNKVTEKGKDVELRCDPISGHTALYWYRQSLGQGLEFLIYFQGNSAPDKSGLPSDRFSAERTGGSVSTLTIQRTQQEDSAVYLCASSLQQLAGIQYFGAGTRLSVL.

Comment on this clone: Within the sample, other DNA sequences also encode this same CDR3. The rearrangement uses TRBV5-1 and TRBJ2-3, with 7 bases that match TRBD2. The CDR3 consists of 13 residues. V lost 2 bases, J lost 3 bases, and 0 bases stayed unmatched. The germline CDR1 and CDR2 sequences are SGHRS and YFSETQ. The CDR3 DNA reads TGCGCCAGCAGCTTTAGCGGGACAGATACGCAGTATTTT. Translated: CASSFSGTDTQYF.

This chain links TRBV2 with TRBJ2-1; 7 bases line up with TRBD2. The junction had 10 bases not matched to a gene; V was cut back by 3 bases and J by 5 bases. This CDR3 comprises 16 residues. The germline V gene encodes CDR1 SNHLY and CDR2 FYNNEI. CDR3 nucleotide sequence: TGTGCCAGCAGTGATTTCGGGCGGGAGCTAGACAATGAGCAGTTCTTC. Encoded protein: CASSDFGRELDNEQFF.

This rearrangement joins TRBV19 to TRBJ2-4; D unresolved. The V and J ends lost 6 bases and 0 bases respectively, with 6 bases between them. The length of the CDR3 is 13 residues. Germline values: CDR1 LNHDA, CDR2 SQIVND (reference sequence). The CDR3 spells CASRGEAKNIQYF. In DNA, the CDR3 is TGTGCCAGTAGAGGAGAAGCCAAAAACATTCAGTACTTC.

This CDR3 reads CASSFLVQRGSSYNSPLHF. The CDR3 DNA follows: TGTGCCAGCAGTTTTTTAGTTCAGCGAGGAAGCTCCTATAATTCACCCCTCCACTTT. The chain links TRBV28 to TRBJ1-6; no clear D. V was clipped by 3 bases and J by 0 bases, with 18 bases between them. Germline CDR1 reads MDHEN; CDR2 reads SYDVKM. This CDR3 spans 19 amino acids.

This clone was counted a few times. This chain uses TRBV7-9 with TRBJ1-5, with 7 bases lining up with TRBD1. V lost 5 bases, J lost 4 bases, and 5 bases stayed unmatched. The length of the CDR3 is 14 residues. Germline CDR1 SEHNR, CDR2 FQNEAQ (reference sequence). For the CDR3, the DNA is TGTGCCAGCAGCCTAACAGGGGCAAATCAGCCCCAGCATTTT. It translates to CASSLTGANQPQHF.

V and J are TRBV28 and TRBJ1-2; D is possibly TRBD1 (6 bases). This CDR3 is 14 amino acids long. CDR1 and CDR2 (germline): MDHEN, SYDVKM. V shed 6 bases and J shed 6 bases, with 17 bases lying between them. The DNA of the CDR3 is TGTGCCAGCAGCCTCACTGGGGGGGCGCATGGCTACACCTTC. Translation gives CASSLTGGAHGYTF.

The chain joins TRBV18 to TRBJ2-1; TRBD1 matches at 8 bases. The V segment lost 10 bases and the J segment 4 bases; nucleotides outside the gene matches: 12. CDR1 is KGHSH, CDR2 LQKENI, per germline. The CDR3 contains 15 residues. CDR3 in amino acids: CANSPERDRYNEQFF. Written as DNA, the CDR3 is TGTGCCAACTCCCCCGAGAGGGACAGGTACAATGAGCAGTTCTTC.

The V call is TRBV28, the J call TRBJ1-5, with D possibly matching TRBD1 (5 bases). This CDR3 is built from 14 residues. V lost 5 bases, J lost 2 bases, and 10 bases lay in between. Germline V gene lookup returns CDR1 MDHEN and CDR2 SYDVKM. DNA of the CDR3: TGTGCCAGCAGTATGACAGCAGGCAATCAGCCCCAGCATTTT. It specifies CASSMTAGNQPQHF.

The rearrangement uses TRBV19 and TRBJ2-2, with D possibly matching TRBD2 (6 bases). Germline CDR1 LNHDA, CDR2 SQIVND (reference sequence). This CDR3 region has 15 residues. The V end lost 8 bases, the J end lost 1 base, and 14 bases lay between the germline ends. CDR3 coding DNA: TGTGCCAGTCAGGTGCTGGGGGGGAACACCGGGGAGCTGTTTTTT. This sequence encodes CASQVLGGNTGELFF. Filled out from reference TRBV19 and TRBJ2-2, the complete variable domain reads DGGITQSPKYLFRKEGQNVTLSCEQNLNHDAMYWYRQDPGQGLRLIYYSQIVNDFQKGDIAEGYSVSREKKESFPLTVTSAQKNPTAFYLCASQVLGGNTGELFFGEGSRLTVL.

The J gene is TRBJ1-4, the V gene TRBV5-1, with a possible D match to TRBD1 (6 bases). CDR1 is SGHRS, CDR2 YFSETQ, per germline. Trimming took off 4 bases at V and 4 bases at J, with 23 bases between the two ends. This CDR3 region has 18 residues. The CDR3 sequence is CASSPGQGRGYINEKLFF. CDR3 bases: TGCGCCAGCAGCCCCGGGCAGGGGAGAGGTTATATTAATGAAAAACTGTTTTTT.

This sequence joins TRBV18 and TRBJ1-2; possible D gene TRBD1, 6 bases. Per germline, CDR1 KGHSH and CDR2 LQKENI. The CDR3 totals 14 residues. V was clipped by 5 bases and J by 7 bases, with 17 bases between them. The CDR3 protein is CASSTDQGISGYTF. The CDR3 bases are TGTGCCAGCTCAACCGATCAGGGGATTAGTGGCTACACCTTC.

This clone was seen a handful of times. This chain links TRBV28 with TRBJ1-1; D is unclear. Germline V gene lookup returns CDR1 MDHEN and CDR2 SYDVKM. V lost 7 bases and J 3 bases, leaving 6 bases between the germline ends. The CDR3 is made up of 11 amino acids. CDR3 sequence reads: CASTTDTEAFF. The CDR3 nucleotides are TGTGCCAGCACTACGGACACTGAAGCTTTCTTT.

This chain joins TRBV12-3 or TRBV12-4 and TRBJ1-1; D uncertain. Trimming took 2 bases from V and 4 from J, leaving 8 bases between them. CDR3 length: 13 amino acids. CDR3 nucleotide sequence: TGTGCCAGCAGTTTAAAATTGAGCACTGAAGCTTTCTTT. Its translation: CASSLKLSTEAFF.

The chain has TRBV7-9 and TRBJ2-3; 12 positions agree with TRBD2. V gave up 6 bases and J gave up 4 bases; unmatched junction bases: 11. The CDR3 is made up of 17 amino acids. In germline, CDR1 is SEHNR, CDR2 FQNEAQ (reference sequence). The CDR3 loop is CASSRLLAGGRADTQYF. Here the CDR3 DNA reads TGTGCCAGCAGTCGACTTCTAGCGGGAGGGCGAGCAGATACGCAGTATTTT.